The 25 T cell receptor beta chains below were found in one sample sequenced in a study of blood T cell repertoires in COVID-19. TCRdb keeps only in-frame clones here, not all; method: immunoSEQ multiplex PCR. The sample lists 100,000 to 120,000 clones, 65% to 90% occurring once. Sequencing was performed on peripheral blood. These receptors were taken from a woman aged 55-69 years with acute or convalescent COVID-19.

The rearrangement uses TRBV28 and TRBJ1-1, with 7 positions matching TRBD1. The CDR3 extends over 14 amino acids. Germline loops: CDR1 MDHEN, CDR2 SYDVKM. Unmatched junction bases numbered 2, after V lost 4 bases and J lost 0 bases. The CDR3 DNA reads as TGTGCCAGCAGTTCGACAGGGTTGAACACTGAAGCTTTCTTT. Amino acids: CASSSTGLNTEAFF.

This rearrangement joins TRBV6-6 to TRBJ1-2; TRBD1 might be the D (5 bases). Per the germline V gene, CDR1 is MNHNY and CDR2 is SVGAGI (reference sequence). Between the trimmed V and J ends, which lost 0 bases and 2 bases, there was a span of 13 bases. The CDR3 has 16 residues. In DNA, the CDR3 is TGTGCCAGCAGTTACTCGAGTAGGAGACAGAACTATGGCTACACCTTC. Encoded protein: CASSYSSRRQNYGYTF.

The chain carries TRBV11-3 and TRBJ2-7; D is possibly TRBD1 (5 bases). CDR3 length equals 13 residues. V was cut by 6 bases and J by 3 bases, with 12 bases left in between. Germline CDR1 reads SGHNT; CDR2 reads YENEEA. In DNA form, the CDR3 reads TGTGCCAGCAGTCTCCAGGGAAACTACGAGCAGTACTTC. Protein product: CASSLQGNYEQYF. Using reference TRBV11-3 and TRBJ2-7 for the parts outside the CDR3, the full variable domain is EAGVVQSPRYKIIEKKQPVAFWCNPISGHNTLYWYLQNLGQGPELLIRYENEEAVDDSQLPKDRFSAERLKGVDSTLKIQPAELGDSAVYLCASSLQGNYEQYFGPGTRLTVT.

This chain joins TRBV4-3 and TRBJ1-2; possible D gene TRBD1, 6 bases. CDR3 length: 16 amino acids. Trimming took off 0 bases at V and 0 bases at J, with 11 bases between the two ends. From germline, CDR1 is LGHNA and CDR2 YSLEER. CDR3 bases: TGCGCCAGCAGCCAAGAGGGGGGGCTAGCTAACTATGGCTACACCTTC. Amino acids: CASSQEGGLANYGYTF.

The chain couples TRBV12-5 to TRBJ1-5; TRBD1 matches at 7 bases. Trimming removed 1 base from V and 1 base from J; junction bases left unmatched: 7. Germline V gene sequence: CDR1 LGHNT, CDR2 FRNRAP. This CDR3 spans 17 amino acids. CDR3 sequence reads: CASGLERTGLSNQPQHF. The DNA for the CDR3 is TGTGCTAGTGGTTTGGAACGGACAGGTTTAAGCAATCAGCCCCAGCATTTT.

This chain links TRBV9 with TRBJ1-2; unclear D gene. Germline CDR1 reads SGDLS; CDR2 reads YYNGEE. The CDR3 is 15 amino acids. V lost 0 bases, J lost 0 bases, and 9 bases lay in between. The CDR3 nucleotides are TGTGCCAGCAGCGTAGGGGGAGTAGCTAACTATGGCTACACCTTC. It yields the protein CASSVGGVANYGYTF. The variable domain in full, with the rest retrieved from reference TRBV9 and TRBJ1-2, is DSGVTQTPKHLITATGQRVTLRCSPRSGDLSVYWYQQSLDQGLQFLIQYYNGEERAKGNILERFSAQQFPDLHSELNLSSLELGDSALYFCASSVGGVANYGYTFGSGTRLTVV.

The chain has TRBV20-1 and TRBJ2-3; D gene ambiguous. CDR3 size: 10 residues. Germline V gene sequence: CDR1 DFQATT, CDR2 SNEGSKA (reference sequence). V was pared by 6 bases and J by 6 bases, with 7 bases between. CDR3 sequence reads: CSASVDTQYF. CDR3 DNA: TGCAGTGCCTCGGTGGATACGCAGTATTTT.

This clone has only a few counts. In nucleotides, the CDR3 is TGTGCCAGCAGTTACCCAGACAGGGATACCGGGGAGCTGTTTTTT. Residues: CASSYPDRDTGELFF. The V and J genes are TRBV6-2 or TRBV6-3 and TRBJ2-2; 7 bases fit TRBD1. V was pared by 2 bases and J by 5 bases, with 5 bases of the junction left unmatched. CDR3 length: 15 amino acids. Germline lookup yields CDR1 MNHEY and CDR2 SVGEGT.

The chain joins TRBV27 to TRBJ1-5, with a possible D match to TRBD1 (6 bases). Germline V gene lookup returns CDR1 MNHEY and CDR2 SMNVEV (reference sequence). V gave up 6 bases and J gave up 2 bases, with 8 bases separating them. This CDR3 comprises 13 residues. The CDR3 is CASSPGGNQPQHF. The CDR3 DNA sequence: TGTGCCAGCAGCCCAGGGGGCAATCAGCCCCAGCATTTT.

The sample holds one count of this clone. This chain joins TRBV13 and TRBJ2-6; the match to TRBD1 covers 7 bases. This CDR3 comprises 21 residues. J was trimmed by 0 bases and V by 1 base; bases with no gene match: 15. Germline V gene data show CDR1 as PRHDT and CDR2 as FYEKMQ (reference sequence). CDR3 bases: TGTGCCAGCAGCTTAGCGGAGTTAACAGGGGATCCCAGCTCTGGGGCCAACGTCCTGACTTTC. This translates into CASSLAELTGDPSSGANVLTF. The variable domain in full, completed from reference TRBV13 and TRBJ2-6, reads AAGVIQSPRHLIKEKRETATLKCYPIPRHDTVYWYQQGPGQDPQFLISFYEKMQSDKGSIPDRFSAQQFSDYHSELNMSSLELGDSALYFCASSLAELTGDPSSGANVLTFGAGSRLTVL.

The chain has TRBV4-2 and TRBJ2-3; D gene uncertain. Germline V gene lookup returns CDR1 LGHNA and CDR2 YNFKEQ. The CDR3 covers 15 residues. Trimming stripped 0 bases from V and 2 bases from J, with 9 bases between. In nucleotides, the CDR3 is TGTGCCAGCAGCCAAGATTCCGCGCCCACAGATACGCAGTATTTT. Its translation is CASSQDSAPTDTQYF.

V gene TRBV13 combines with J gene TRBJ1-2; 12 nucleotides align to TRBD1. J was trimmed by 4 bases and V by 5 bases; bases with no gene match: 5. Germline V gene lookup returns CDR1 PRHDT and CDR2 FYEKMQ (reference sequence). The CDR3 has 15 residues. The DNA of the CDR3 is TGTGCCAGCAGCCAAGGGACAGGGGGCCTCTATGGCTACACCTTC. Its translation: CASSQGTGGLYGYTF.

The CDR3 sequence: CASSLTGDEKLFF. In nucleotides, the CDR3 is TGCGCCAGCAGCTTGACAGGGGATGAAAAACTGTTTTTT. V is TRBV5-1 and J is TRBJ1-4, with 7 nucleotides matching TRBD1. Germline-derived CDR1 and CDR2 are SGHRS and YFSETQ. The CDR3 is 13 residues long. The V segment lost 1 base and the J segment 6 bases; nucleotides outside the gene matches: 0.

The chain recombines TRBV6-4 with TRBJ2-1; 11 bases match TRBD2. The germline V gene has CDR1 MRHNA and CDR2 SNTAGT. The CDR3 consists of 15 residues. V was clipped by 5 bases and J by 5 bases; unmatched bases: 5. The CDR3 nucleotides are TGTGCCAGCAGTAATAGCGGGGGGGCCAACAATGAGCAGTTCTTC. This encodes CASSNSGGANNEQFF.

This clone was counted once. V is TRBV2 and J is TRBJ2-7; 10 bases match TRBD1. The V segment lost 6 bases and the J segment 2 bases; nucleotides outside the gene matches: 4. The CDR3 consists of 14 residues. Germline CDR1 is SNHLY and CDR2 is FYNNEI. As DNA, the CDR3 is TGTGCCAGCAGCCCGGGACAGGGGACCTACGAGCAGTACTTC. This codes for CASSPGQGTYEQYF.

This sequence joins TRBV2 and TRBJ2-7, with TRBD2 matching over 11 bases. The germline CDR1 and CDR2 sequences are SNHLY and FYNNEI. Unmatched junction bases numbered 6, after V lost 1 base and J lost 4 bases. The CDR3 contains 16 residues. The CDR3 sequence: CASSEEAASGGYEQYF. CDR3 in DNA: TGTGCCAGCAGTGAAGAAGCGGCTAGCGGGGGGTACGAGCAGTACTTC.

V gene TRBV10-3 combines with J gene TRBJ1-1; D is possibly TRBD1 (5 bases). Trimming shortened V by 10 bases and J by 4 bases, and 13 bases separated the two germline ends. The CDR3 runs 12 residues. Germline lookup yields CDR1 ENHRY and CDR2 SYGVKD. CDR3 in DNA: TGTGCCACCCAGGGTTTGGTCACTGAAGCTTTCTTT. Residues: CATQGLVTEAFF.

V is TRBV7-9 and J is TRBJ1-4, with D possibly being TRBD1 (5 bases). The germline V and J ends were trimmed by 6 bases and 1 base, with 9 bases remaining between them. The germline V gene encodes CDR1 SEHNR and CDR2 FQNEAQ (reference sequence). The CDR3 loop spans 14 amino acids. CDR3 amino acids: CASRLGGTNEKLFF. CDR3 bases: TGTGCCAGCAGATTGGGGGGAACTAATGAAAAACTGTTTTTT.

The CDR3 loop reads CASSDSGGADTQYF. The CDR3 DNA reads TGTGCCAGCAGCGATAGCGGGGGGGCCGATACGCAGTATTTT. This chain connects TRBV9 to TRBJ2-3, with 11 positions matching TRBD2. The trim removed 3 bases at V and 6 bases at J, leaving 3 bases unmatched. The CDR3 runs to 14 residues. Germline CDR1 reads SGDLS; CDR2 reads YYNGEE.

The rearrangement joins TRBV3-1 (or the pseudogene TRBV3-2) to TRBJ2-5; D perhaps matches TRBD1 (6 bases). This CDR3 is built from 15 residues. Germline V lookup: CDR1 LGHDT, CDR2 YNNKEL (reference sequence). Between the trimmed V and J ends, which lost 0 bases and 3 bases, there was a span of 11 bases. CDR3 sequence reads: CASSQDRPGEETQYF. In nucleotides, the CDR3 is TGTGCCAGCAGCCAAGATAGGCCAGGGGAAGAGACCCAGTACTTC.

In its sample, this clone was seen once. CDR3 coding DNA: TGTGCCAGCAGCTTAGGGACAGGGGTCTACGAGCAGTACTTC. This translates into CASSLGTGVYEQYF. The J gene is TRBJ2-7, the V gene TRBV5-5, with TRBD1 matching over 10 bases. The length of the CDR3 is 14 residues. CDR1 is SGHKS, CDR2 YYEKEE, per germline (reference sequence). V was clipped by 2 bases and J by 3 bases; unmatched bases: 2.

V gene TRBV9 combines with J gene TRBJ1-2, with 9 bases lining up with TRBD1. Losses at the gene ends were 3 bases for V and 7 bases for J; bases not matched to a gene: 13. The germline V gene encodes CDR1 SGDLS and CDR2 YYNGEE. There are 16 residues in the CDR3. CDR3 in amino acids: CASSGLTGGGSGGYTF. The CDR3 DNA follows: TGTGCCAGCAGCGGACTCACAGGGGGCGGATCGGGTGGCTACACCTTC.

The CDR3 DNA sequence: TGTGCCAGCAGCCAAGAAATCCCAGGAGGAGAAGGCTACACCTTC. Translating it yields CASSQEIPGGEGYTF. This sequence joins TRBV3-1 (or the pseudogene TRBV3-2) and TRBJ1-2; D remains ambiguous. Germline V gene sequence: CDR1 LGHDT, CDR2 YNNKEL (reference sequence). The CDR3 runs 15 residues. The V end was cut by 0 bases, the J end by 8 bases, with 16 bases between.

This clone has more than one count but fewer than ten. The chain recombines TRBV4-3 with TRBJ2-1; 10 bases align to TRBD2. This CDR3 is 16 amino acids long. J lost 8 bases, V lost 0 bases, and 7 bases had no gene match. Per the germline V gene, CDR1 is LGHNA and CDR2 is YSLEER. In DNA form, the CDR3 reads TGCGCCAGCAGCCAAGAAGGCAGCGGGGGGGCCGATGAGCAGTTCTTC. Translating it yields CASSQEGSGGADEQFF.

The table lists this clone with a count of one. The genes are TRBV10-3 and TRBJ1-3, with D maybe TRBD1 (6 bases). Germline V gene sequence: CDR1 ENHRY, CDR2 SYGVKD. Trimming left V 9 bases short and J 0 bases short, with 9 bases between. CDR3 size: 13 residues. In nucleotides, the CDR3 is TGTGCCATACAGGGCCTCTCTGGAAACACCATATATTTT. Amino acids: CAIQGLSGNTIYF.